This T cell receptor (beta chain) was observed in a study of spatial heterogeneity in lung cancer. Study-wide background: Detection of beta-chain sequences consistently exceeded that of alpha-chain sequences.

Germline lookup yields CDR1 SGHTA and CDR2 FQGNSA. This CDR3 is built from 15 residues. J lost 2 bases, V lost 5 bases, and 3 bases had no gene match. TCR cDNA molecules were tagged individually, and each one carried a unique molecular identifier. TCRdb called the 5' RACE reads again in MiXCR, with one record for every CDR3 protein. Here the sample spans over 75,000 distinct CDR3 sequences, approximately 20% being singletons. The time point was: sample taken at primary tumor resection. Whole RNA was taken from tumor, nontumor lung or frozen PBMC; it was then sequenced unsorted. The rearrangement links TRBV7-2 to TRBJ2-6, with 7 bases matching TRBD1. The sequences come from PBMCs, collected at surgery. The sequence came from a male donor with early-stage non-small cell lung cancer. CDR3 sequence (DNA): TGTGCCAGCAGCGCTCAGGGGGCTGGGGCCAACGTCCTGACTTTC. It yields the protein CASSAQGAGANVLTF.